Presented here are 7 T cell receptor beta chains from one specimen sequenced in a study of cytomegalovirus exposure and HLA in healthy donors. The PCR contained 60 Vbeta and 13 Jbeta primers. Data came from immunoSEQ multiplex PCR; TCRdb stores just in-frame clones and leaves some out. The sample includes 140,000 to 150,000 clones, roughly 77% of them seen just once. Sequencing input: PBMCs. The receptors stem from a male donor in good health and CMV-seronegative.

V usage is TRBV5-6 and J usage is TRBJ1-4; no definite D call. The V end lost 0 bases, the J end lost 4 bases, and 7 bases lay between the germline ends. Germline loops: CDR1 SGHDT, CDR2 YYEEEE. The CDR3 length is 14 residues. The CDR3 DNA follows: TGTGCCAGCAGCTTGGTCGGGAATAATGAAAAACTGTTTTTT. Its protein product is CASSLVGNNEKLFF.

The chain employs TRBV10-1 and TRBJ2-7; 8 nucleotides align to TRBD1. J was trimmed by 1 base and V by 4 bases; bases with no gene match: 6. Germline lookup yields CDR1 WNHNN and CDR2 SYGVQD (reference sequence). This CDR3 contains 15 residues. The CDR3 reads CASSAWTGSSYEQYF. The CDR3 DNA reads TGCGCCAGCAGTGCTTGGACAGGGTCTTCCTACGAGCAGTACTTC.

This rearrangement joins TRBV27 to TRBJ1-6; TRBD1 matches at 7 bases. The CDR3 totals 16 residues. The trim removed 6 bases at V and 1 base at J, leaving 6 bases unmatched. Looked up from germline, CDR1 is MNHEY and CDR2 is SMNVEV (reference sequence). This chain's CDR3 is CASRRDSPSYNSPLHF. The CDR3 DNA follows: TGTGCCAGCAGACGGGACAGCCCGTCCTATAATTCACCCCTCCACTTT.

V is TRBV28 and J is TRBJ2-7; 8 bases line up with TRBD1. Germline values: CDR1 MDHEN, CDR2 SYDVKM. The CDR3 consists of 12 residues. V lost 6 bases and J lost 12; bases outside the gene matches: 10. CDR3 bases: TGTGCCAGCAGCCCGGACAGGGCTGAGTCGTACTTC. Its translation: CASSPDRAESYF.

Turning to this clone: The junction departs from germline at one end; a sequencing error may be responsible. Other DNA sequences within the sample encode an identical CDR3. The V gene is TRBV11-2, the J gene TRBJ2-7; D may be TRBD1 (6 bases). Germline CDR1 reads SGHAT; CDR2 reads FQNNGV. The CDR3 consists of 13 residues. CDR3 residues: CASSFRQDSEQYF. In DNA, the CDR3 is TGTGCCAGCAGCTTCCGACAGGATAGCGAGCAGTACTTT.

CDR3 nucleotide sequence: TGTGCCAGCAGCCCGGAGGAGGGGGCGACCTACGAGCAGTACTTC. Its protein product is CASSPEEGATYEQYF. J is TRBJ2-7 and V is TRBV4-2; maybe TRBD1 (7 bases). Trimming stripped 4 bases from V and 2 bases from J, with 15 bases between. The CDR3 spans 15 residues. Germline CDR1 LGHNA, CDR2 YNFKEQ.

The gene calls are TRBV10-3 and TRBJ1-4, with a tentative D call TRBD1 (6 bases). Trimming pared 4 bases from V and 0 bases from J, leaving 12 bases between. CDR3 length: 16 residues. The germline V gene encodes CDR1 ENHRY and CDR2 SYGVKD. CDR3 in DNA: TGTGCCATCAGTGGAAATCCAGGGGCAACTAATGAAAAACTGTTTTTT. Residues: CAISGNPGATNEKLFF.